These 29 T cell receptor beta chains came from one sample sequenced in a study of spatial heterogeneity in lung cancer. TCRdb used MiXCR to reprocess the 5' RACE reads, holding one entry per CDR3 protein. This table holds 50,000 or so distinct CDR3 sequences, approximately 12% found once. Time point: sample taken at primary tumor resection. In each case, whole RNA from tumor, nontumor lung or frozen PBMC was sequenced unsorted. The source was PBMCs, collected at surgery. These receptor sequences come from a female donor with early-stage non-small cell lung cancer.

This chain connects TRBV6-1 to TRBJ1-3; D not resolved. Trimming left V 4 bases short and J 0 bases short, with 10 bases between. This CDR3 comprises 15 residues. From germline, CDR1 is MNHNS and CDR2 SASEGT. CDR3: CASSVGSSSGNTIYF. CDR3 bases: TGTGCCAGCAGTGTAGGGAGCAGCTCTGGAAACACCATATATTTT.

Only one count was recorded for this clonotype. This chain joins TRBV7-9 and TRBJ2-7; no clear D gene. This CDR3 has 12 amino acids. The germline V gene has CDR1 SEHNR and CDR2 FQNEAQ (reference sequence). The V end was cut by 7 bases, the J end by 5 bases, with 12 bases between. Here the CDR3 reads CASMQGPNEQYF. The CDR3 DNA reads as TGTGCCAGCATGCAAGGGCCTAACGAGCAGTACTTC.

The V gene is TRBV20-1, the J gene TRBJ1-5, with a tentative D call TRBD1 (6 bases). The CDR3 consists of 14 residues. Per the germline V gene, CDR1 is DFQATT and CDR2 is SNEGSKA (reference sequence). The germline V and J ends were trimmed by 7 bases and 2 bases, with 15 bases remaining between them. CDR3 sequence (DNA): TGCAGTGTCAGGGGACTTATAGGCAATCAGCCCCAGCATTTT. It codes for CSVRGLIGNQPQHF.

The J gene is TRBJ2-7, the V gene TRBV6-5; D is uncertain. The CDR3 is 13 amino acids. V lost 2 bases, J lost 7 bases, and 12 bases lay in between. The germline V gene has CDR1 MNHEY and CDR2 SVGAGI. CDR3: CASSYQASREQYF. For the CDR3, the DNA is TGTGCCAGCAGTTACCAAGCCTCTCGGGAGCAGTACTTC.

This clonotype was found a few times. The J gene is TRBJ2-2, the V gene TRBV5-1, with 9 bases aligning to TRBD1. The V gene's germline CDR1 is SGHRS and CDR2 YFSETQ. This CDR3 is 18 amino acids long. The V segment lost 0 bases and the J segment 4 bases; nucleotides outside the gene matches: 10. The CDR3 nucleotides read TGCGCCAGCAGCTTGGCCACAGGGGGCGCGTACGGCACCGGGGAGCTGTTTTTT. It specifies CASSLATGGAYGTGELFF.

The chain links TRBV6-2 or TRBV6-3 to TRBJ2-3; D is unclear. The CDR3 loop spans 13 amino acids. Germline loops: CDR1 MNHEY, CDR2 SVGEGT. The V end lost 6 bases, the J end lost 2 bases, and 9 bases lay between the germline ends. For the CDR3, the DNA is TGTGCCAGCAGCCGACGCTACACAGATACGCAGTATTTT. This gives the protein CASSRRYTDTQYF.

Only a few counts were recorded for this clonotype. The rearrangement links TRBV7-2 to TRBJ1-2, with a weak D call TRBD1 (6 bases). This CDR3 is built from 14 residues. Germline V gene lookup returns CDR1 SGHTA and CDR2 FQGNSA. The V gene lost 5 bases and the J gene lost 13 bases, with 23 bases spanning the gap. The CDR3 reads CASSAPSQGPPLTF. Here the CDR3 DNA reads TGTGCCAGCAGCGCACCTTCACAGGGTCCCCCTCTCACCTTC.

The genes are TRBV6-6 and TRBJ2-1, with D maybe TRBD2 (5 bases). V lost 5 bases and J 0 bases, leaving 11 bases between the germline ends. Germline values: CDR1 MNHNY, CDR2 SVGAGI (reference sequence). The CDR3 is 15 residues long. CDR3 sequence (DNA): TGTGCCAGCAGTCCCCGGGGTGGCTCCTACAATGAGCAGTTCTTC. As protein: CASSPRGGSYNEQFF.

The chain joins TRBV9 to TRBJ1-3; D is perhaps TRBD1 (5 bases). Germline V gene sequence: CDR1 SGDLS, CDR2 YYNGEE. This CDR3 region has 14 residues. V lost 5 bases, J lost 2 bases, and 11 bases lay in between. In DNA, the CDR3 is TGTGCCAGCAGGCCTGGGGGGGCTGGAAACACCATATATTTT. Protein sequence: CASRPGGAGNTIYF.

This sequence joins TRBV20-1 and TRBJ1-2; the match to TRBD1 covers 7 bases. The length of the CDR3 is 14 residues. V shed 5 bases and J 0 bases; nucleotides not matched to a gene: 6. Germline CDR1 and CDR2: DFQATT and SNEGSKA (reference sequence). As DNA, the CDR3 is TGCAGTGCTGAGGACAGGATGACTAACTATGGCTACACCTTC. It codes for CSAEDRMTNYGYTF.

CDR3 in amino acids: CASSLGGPYEQYF. CDR3 nucleotides: TGTGCCAGCAGTTTGGGGGGTCCCTACGAGCAGTACTTC. The chain is built from TRBV27 and TRBJ2-7; maybe TRBD2 (6 bases). The germline V gene has CDR1 MNHEY and CDR2 SMNVEV (reference sequence). V was clipped by 3 bases and J by 2 bases, with 8 bases between them. This CDR3 has 13 residues.

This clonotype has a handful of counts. CDR3 coding DNA: TGTGCCAGCAGTTATGGGAGACAGGGGGCTCAGCCCCAGCATTTT. Translating gives CASSYGRQGAQPQHF. The V and J genes are TRBV6-9 and TRBJ1-5, with 10 bases aligning to TRBD1. J was trimmed by 6 bases and V by 2 bases; bases with no gene match: 4. From germline, CDR1 is MNHGY and CDR2 SVAAGI. This CDR3 is 15 amino acids long.

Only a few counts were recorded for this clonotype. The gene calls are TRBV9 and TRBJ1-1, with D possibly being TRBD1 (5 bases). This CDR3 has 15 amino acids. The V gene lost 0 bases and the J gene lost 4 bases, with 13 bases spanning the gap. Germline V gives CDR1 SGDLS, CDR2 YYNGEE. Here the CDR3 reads CASSVVDSPGTEAFF. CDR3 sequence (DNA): TGTGCCAGCAGCGTAGTCGACAGCCCGGGCACTGAAGCTTTCTTT.

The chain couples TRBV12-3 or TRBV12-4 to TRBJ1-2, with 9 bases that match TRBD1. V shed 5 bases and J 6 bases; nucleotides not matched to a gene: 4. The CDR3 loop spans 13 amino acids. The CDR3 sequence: CASSPGTGNGYTF. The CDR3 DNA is TGTGCCAGCAGTCCCGGGACAGGGAATGGCTACACCTTC.

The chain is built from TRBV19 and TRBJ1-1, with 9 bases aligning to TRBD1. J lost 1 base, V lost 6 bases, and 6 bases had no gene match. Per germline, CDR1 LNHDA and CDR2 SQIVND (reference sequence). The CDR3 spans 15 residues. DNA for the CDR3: TGTGCCAGTAGAGAACAGGGGGCGACGAACACTGAAGCTTTCTTT. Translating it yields CASREQGATNTEAFF.

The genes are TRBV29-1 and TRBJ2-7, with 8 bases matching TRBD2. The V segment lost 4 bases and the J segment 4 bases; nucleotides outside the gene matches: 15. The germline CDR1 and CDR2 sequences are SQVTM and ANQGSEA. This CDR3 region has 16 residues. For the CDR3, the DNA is TGCAGCGTTGCCGACTCCTTTGGCGGGGGGAGATACGAGCAGTACTTC. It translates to CSVADSFGGGRYEQYF.

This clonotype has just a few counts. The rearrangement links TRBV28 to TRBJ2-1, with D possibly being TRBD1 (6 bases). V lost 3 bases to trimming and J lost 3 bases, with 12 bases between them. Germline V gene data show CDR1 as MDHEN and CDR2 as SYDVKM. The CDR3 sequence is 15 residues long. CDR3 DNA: TGTGCCAGCAGTTTGGGTGGACAGCACTACAATGAGCAGTTCTTC. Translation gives CASSLGGQHYNEQFF.

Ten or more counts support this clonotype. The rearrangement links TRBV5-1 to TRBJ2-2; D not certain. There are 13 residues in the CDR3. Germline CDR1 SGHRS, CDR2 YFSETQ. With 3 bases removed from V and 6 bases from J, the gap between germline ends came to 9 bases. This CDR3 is CASSYYTAGELFF. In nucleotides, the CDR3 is TGCGCCAGCAGCTACTACACAGCCGGGGAGCTGTTTTTT.

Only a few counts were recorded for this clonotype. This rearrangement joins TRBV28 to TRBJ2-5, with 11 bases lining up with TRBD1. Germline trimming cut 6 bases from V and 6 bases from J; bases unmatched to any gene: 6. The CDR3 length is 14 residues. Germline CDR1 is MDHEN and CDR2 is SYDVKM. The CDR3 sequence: CASSHRTGGQTQYF. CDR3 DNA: TGTGCCAGCAGCCACAGGACAGGGGGCCAGACCCAGTACTTC.

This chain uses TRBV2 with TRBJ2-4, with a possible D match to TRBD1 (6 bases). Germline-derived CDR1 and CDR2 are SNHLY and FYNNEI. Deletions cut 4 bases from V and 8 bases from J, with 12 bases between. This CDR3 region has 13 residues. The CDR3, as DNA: TGTGCCAGCAGTGCGCAACAGGGAGACATTCAGTACTTC. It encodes CASSAQQGDIQYF. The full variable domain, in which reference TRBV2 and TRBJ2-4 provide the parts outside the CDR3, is EPEVTQTPSHQVTQMGQEVILRCVPISNHLYFYWYRQILGQKVEFLVSFYNNEISEKSEIFDDQFSVERPDGSNFTLKIRSTKLEDSAMYFCASSAQQGDIQYFGAGTRLSVL.

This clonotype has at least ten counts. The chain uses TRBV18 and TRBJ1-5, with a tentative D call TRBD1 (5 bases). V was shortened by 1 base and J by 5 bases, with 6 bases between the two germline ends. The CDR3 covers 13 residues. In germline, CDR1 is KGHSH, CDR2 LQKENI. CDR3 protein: CASSPRGDQPQHF. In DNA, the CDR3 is TGTGCCAGCTCACCACGAGGGGATCAGCCCCAGCATTTT.

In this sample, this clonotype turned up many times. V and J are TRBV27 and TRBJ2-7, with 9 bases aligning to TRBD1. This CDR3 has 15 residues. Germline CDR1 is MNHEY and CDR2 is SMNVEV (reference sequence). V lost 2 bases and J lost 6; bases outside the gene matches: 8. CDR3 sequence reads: CASSLAPGTGTEQYF. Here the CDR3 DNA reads TGTGCCAGCAGTTTAGCCCCCGGGACAGGGACCGAGCAGTACTTC.

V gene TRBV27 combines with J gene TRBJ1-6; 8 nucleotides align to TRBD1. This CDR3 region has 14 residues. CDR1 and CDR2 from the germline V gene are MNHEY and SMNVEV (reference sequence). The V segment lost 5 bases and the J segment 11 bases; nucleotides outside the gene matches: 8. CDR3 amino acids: CASSPGTGFTPLHF. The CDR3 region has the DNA TGTGCCAGCAGTCCTGGGACAGGTTTTACACCCCTCCACTTT.

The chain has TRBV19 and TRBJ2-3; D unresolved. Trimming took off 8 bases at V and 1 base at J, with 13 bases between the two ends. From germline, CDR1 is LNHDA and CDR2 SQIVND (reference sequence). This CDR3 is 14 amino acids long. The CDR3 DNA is TGTGCCAGTGGTAAGGGTTTTGGCACAGATACGCAGTATTTT. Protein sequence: CASGKGFGTDTQYF.

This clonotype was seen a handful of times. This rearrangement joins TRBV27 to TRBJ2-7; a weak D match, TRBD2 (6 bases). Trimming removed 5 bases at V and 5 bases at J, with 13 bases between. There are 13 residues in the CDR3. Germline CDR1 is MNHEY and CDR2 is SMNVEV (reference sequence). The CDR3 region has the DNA TGTGCCAGCAGTCGCCGGGGGAAGGACGAGCAGTACTTC. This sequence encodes CASSRRGKDEQYF.

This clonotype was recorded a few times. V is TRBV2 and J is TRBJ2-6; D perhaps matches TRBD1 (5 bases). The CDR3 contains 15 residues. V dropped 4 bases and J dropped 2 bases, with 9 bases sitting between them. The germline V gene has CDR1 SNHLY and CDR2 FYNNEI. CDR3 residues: CASSGEGAGANVLTF. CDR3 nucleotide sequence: TGTGCCAGCAGTGGAGAAGGGGCTGGGGCCAACGTCCTGACTTTC.

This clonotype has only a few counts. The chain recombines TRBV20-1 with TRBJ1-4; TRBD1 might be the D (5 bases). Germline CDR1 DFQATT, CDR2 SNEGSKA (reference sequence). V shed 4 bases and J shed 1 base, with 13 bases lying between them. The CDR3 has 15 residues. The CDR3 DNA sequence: TGCAGTGCTATTCGGGGGGGGGGAACTAATGAAAAACTGTTTTTT. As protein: CSAIRGGGTNEKLFF.

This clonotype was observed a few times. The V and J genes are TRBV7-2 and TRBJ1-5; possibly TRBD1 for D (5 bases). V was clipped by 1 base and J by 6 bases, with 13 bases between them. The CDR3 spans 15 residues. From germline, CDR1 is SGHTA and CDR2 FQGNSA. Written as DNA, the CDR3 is TGTGCCAGCAGCTTAGACAGGAGGTTAGTTCAGCCCCAGCATTTT. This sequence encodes CASSLDRRLVQPQHF.

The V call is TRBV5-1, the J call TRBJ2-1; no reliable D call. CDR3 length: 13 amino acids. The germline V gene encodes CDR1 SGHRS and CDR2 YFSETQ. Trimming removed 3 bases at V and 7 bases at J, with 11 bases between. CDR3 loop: CASSSRLPNEQFF. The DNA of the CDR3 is TGCGCCAGCAGCTCAAGACTGCCAAATGAGCAGTTCTTC.